This is a list of T cell receptor beta chains from one sample in a study of cytomegalovirus exposure and HLA in healthy donors. Generated by immunoSEQ multiplex PCR, the TCRdb table keeps only in-frame clones and is missing some. Counted here are some 140,000 clones, approximately 80% occurring once; the ten biggest clones make up over 1.3%. The source material was PBMCs. The receptors here all came from a woman between 35 and 50 years old in good health and CMV-seronegative. Each CDR3 is given with its conserved first and last residue. The D gene is left open where the match is weak. The listing skips clone size in some rows; elsewhere it reads once, few, many or a size class.

J: TRBJ1-2; V: TRBV5-4; D: .; size: .; CDR3: CASSLVGGEDGYTF; DNA: TGTGCCAGCAGCTTGGTGGGCGGGGAGGATGGCTACACCTTC
J: TRBJ2-7; V: TRBV7-9; D: TRBD1; size: .; CDR3: CASSFQGALIYEQYF; DNA: TGTGCCAGCAGCTTTCAGGGGGCTCTTATCTACGAGCAGTACTTC
J: TRBJ2-7; V: TRBV28; D: TRBD1; size: .; CDR3: CASTPGGQGVREQYF; DNA: TGTGCCAGCACCCCCGGTGGGCAGGGGGTTCGTGAGCAGTACTTC
J: TRBJ2-1; V: TRBV7-7; D: TRBD2; size: .; CDR3: CASSLSVSGGANEQFF; DNA: TGTGCTAGCAGCTTAAGCGTTAGCGGGGGGGCCAATGAGCAGTTCTTC
J: TRBJ1-1; V: TRBV7-2; D: .; size: .; CDR3: CASSLVVAVNTEAFF; DNA: TGTGCCAGCAGCTTAGTTGTCGCAGTGAACACTGAAGCTTTCTTT
J: TRBJ1-2; V: TRBV6-5; D: .; size: .; CDR3: CASRPQGTPYGYTF; DNA: TGTGCCAGCAGACCTCAGGGCACCCCCTATGGCTACACCTTC
J: TRBJ2-5; V: TRBV4-3; D: .; size: .; CDR3: CASSQERSGQETQYF; DNA: TGCGCCAGCAGCCAAGAACGTAGCGGACAAGAGACCCAGTACTTC
J: TRBJ1-4; V: TRBV4-2; D: TRBD1; size: .; CDR3: CASSTRQGSNEKLFF; DNA: TGTGCCAGCAGCACACGACAGGGTTCGAATGAAAAACTGTTTTTT
J: TRBJ1-1; V: TRBV5-6; D: .; size: .; CDR3: CASSLGRTGNTEAFF; DNA: TGTGCCAGCAGCTTGGGTCGAACGGGGAACACTGAAGCTTTCTTT
J: TRBJ2-5; V: TRBV9; D: .; size: few; CDR3: CASSSRGDAQETQYF; DNA: TGTGCCAGCAGCTCCCGAGGAGACGCCCAAGAGACCCAGTACTTC
J: TRBJ1-3; V: TRBV4-3; D: .; size: .; CDR3: CASSQDFSIKDTIYF; DNA: TGCGCCAGCAGCCAAGATTTCTCTATAAAAGACACCATATATTTT
J: TRBJ1-1; V: TRBV19; D: TRBD1; size: .; CDR3: CASSTWTGEAFF; DNA: TGTGCCAGTAGTACCTGGACAGGGGAAGCTTTCTTT
J: TRBJ2-7; V: TRBV5-1; D: .; size: .; CDR3: CASSPGQPRGEQYF; DNA: TGCGCCAGCAGCCCAGGACAGCCCCGGGGCGAGCAGTACTTC
J: TRBJ2-6; V: TRBV27; D: .; size: once; CDR3: CASSDSTRSGANVLTF; DNA: TGTGCCAGCAGTGACAGTACCCGCTCTGGGGCCAACGTCCTGACTTTC
J: TRBJ1-1; V: TRBV7-9; D: .; size: .; CDR3: CASSLGQGSTLNTEAFF; DNA: TGTGCCAGCAGCTTAGGGCAGGGGTCTACCCTGAACACTGAAGCTTTCTTT
J: TRBJ2-5; V: TRBV28; D: TRBD1; size: few; CDR3: CASSPDRASMRETQYF; DNA: TGTGCCAGCAGTCCGGACAGGGCCAGTATGAGAGAGACCCAGTACTTC
J: TRBJ1-6; V: TRBV7-6; D: .; size: .; CDR3: CASSLAGQNSPLHF; DNA: TGTGCCAGCAGCTTAGCGGGGCAGAATTCACCCCTCCACTTT
J: TRBJ2-7; V: TRBV27; D: TRBD1; size: .; CDR3: CASSLWGTGLSEQYF; DNA: TGTGCCAGCAGTTTATGGGGGACAGGGCTGAGCGAGCAGTACTTC